This T cell receptor (beta chain) appears in the sequencing data of a study of blood T cell repertoires in COVID-19. Overall study: Material from acute and convalescent COVID-19 was sourced from the United States, Italy and Spain.

Ages ranged from about 18 to 100 years, with residence in about 24 US areas. Recovery meant two consecutive negative NP/OP PCR tests, professional clearance, or resolved symptoms. This table comes from immunoSEQ multiplex PCR, and its TCRdb copy is limited to in-frame clones, with some not included. The data contain 250,000 to 350,000 clones, about 87% of them seen just once; the ten biggest clones take up less than 3%. The CDR3 extends over 11 amino acids. The V gene's germline CDR1 is DFQATT and CDR2 SNEGSKA (reference sequence). The germline V and J ends were trimmed by 3 bases and 5 bases, with 5 bases remaining between them.

This sequence originates from a woman between 45 and 65 years old who had recovered from COVID-19. Sequencing used PBMCs or T cells enriched from blood (not recorded which). This chain connects TRBV20-1 to TRBJ2-1; D is unresolved. For the CDR3, the DNA is TGCAGTGCTAGTCCGGACAATGAGCAGTTCTTC. Protein product: CSASPDNEQFF.